The 22 T cell receptor beta chains in this list originate from one sample, sequenced in a study of T-cell reconstitution after alpha-beta-depleted transplantation in children. Preparation of the TCRbeta library used unique molecular identifiers. MiXCR, run by TCRdb on the PCR reads, gives a single entry per CDR3 protein. The table records just under 550,000 distinct CDR3 sequences, about 18% of them present only once. Sequencing was performed on PBMCs from the stem cell graft donor, taken from the stem cell graft. Receptors originate from a human donor who donated a stem cell graft to a child with acute lymphoblastic leukemia.

The chain links TRBV3-1 to TRBJ2-2, with D uncertain. The CDR3 is made up of 12 amino acids. The V and J ends lost 5 bases and 6 bases respectively, with 7 bases between them. CDR1 is LGHDT and CDR2 is YNNKEL in the germline V gene (reference sequence). The CDR3 reads CASSGLAGELFF. CDR3 nucleotide sequence: TGTGCCAGCAGCGGGCTAGCCGGGGAGCTGTTTTTT.

This clonotype has a handful of counts. This rearrangement joins TRBV3-1 to TRBJ2-3; perhaps D is TRBD1 or TRBD2 (5 bases each). This CDR3 comprises 17 residues. V was shortened by 4 bases and J by 0 bases, with 17 bases between the two germline ends. Looked up from germline, CDR1 is LGHDT and CDR2 is YNNKEL (reference sequence). The CDR3 loop is CASSPGTGVLSTDTQYF. CDR3 coding DNA: TGTGCCAGCAGCCCTGGGACGGGTGTTTTAAGCACAGATACGCAGTATTTT.

The genes are TRBV21-1 and TRBJ1-4; TRBD1 was called by the table and not checked on the DNA. TRBV21-1 corresponds to a pseudogene. CDR3 length: 14 amino acids. In DNA form, the CDR3 reads TGTGCCAGCAGCAAGCAACAGGGAAATGAAAAACTGTTTTTT. Translation gives CASSKQQGNEKLFF.

J is TRBJ2-3 and V is TRBV11-2; 11 bases match TRBD2. Germline V CDR1 and CDR2: SGHAT, FQNNGV. This CDR3 is built from 17 residues. J gave up 3 bases and V 5 bases, and 10 bases lay outside the gene matches. The CDR3 nucleotides are TGTGCCAGCAGCCCTCCTGGGCCTAGCGGGAGGACAGATACGCAGTATTTT. Encoded protein: CASSPPGPSGRTDTQYF.

About this clonotype: The CDR3 carries no conserved terminal phenylalanine or tryptophan, so it likely arises from a read error. V usage is TRBV29-1 and J usage is TRBJ2-1, with D unresolved. Germline assignment: CDR1 SQVTM and CDR2 ANQGSEA. Trimming pared 4 bases from V and 4 bases from J, leaving 14 bases between. This CDR3 has 14 residues. The CDR3 sequence is CSVVSQPRYNEQFY. In DNA, the CDR3 is TGCAGCGTTGTCTCCCAACCTCGTTACAATGAGCAGTTCTAC.

A few counts support this clonotype. The chain is built from TRBV29-1 and TRBJ2-1; tentative D call: TRBD1 (6 bases). The V and J ends lost 2 bases and 6 bases respectively, with 8 bases between them. Germline assignment: CDR1 SQVTM and CDR2 ANQGSEA. The CDR3 is 12 amino acids. The CDR3 here is CSVERDINEQFF. In DNA form, the CDR3 reads TGCAGCGTTGAAAGGGACATCAATGAGCAGTTCTTC.

This chain joins TRBV27 and TRBJ2-7; 12 bases align to TRBD1. Per the germline V gene, CDR1 is MNHEY and CDR2 is SMNVEV (reference sequence). This CDR3 is built from 14 residues. After removal of 3 bases from V and 9 bases from J, the junction contained 6 bases not matched to a gene. This CDR3 reads CASSFQGQGAWQYF. The CDR3 DNA follows: TGTGCCAGCAGTTTCCAGGGACAGGGGGCTTGGCAGTACTTC.

This sequence joins TRBV12-3 or TRBV12-4 and TRBJ2-7; D is possibly TRBD2 (6 bases). The CDR3 length is 16 residues. V was shortened by 6 bases and J by 2 bases, with 20 bases between the two germline ends. The CDR3 DNA sequence: TGTGCCAGCAGGGCCGGGGGTGGGATCAGAACCTACGAGCAGTACTTC. It encodes CASRAGGGIRTYEQYF.

The chain joins TRBV7-6 to TRBJ2-2; TRBD1 matches at 10 bases. This CDR3 region has 16 residues. CDR1 SGHVS and CDR2 FNYEAQ come from the germline V gene. The junction had 10 bases not matched to a gene; V was cut back by 5 bases and J by 7 bases. The CDR3 region is CASSPHLGQGIGELFF. The CDR3 bases are TGTGCCAGCAGCCCACACTTGGGACAGGGGATCGGGGAGCTGTTTTTT. Complete variable domain (other parts from reference TRBV7-6 and TRBJ2-2): GAGVSQSPRYKVTKRGQDVALRCDPISGHVSLYWYRQALGQGPEFLTYFNYEAQQDKSGLPNDRFSAERPEGSISTLTIQRTEQRDSAMYRCASSPHLGQGIGELFFGEGSRLTVL.

This sequence joins TRBV29-1 and TRBJ1-1; D not certain. With 6 bases removed from V and 1 base from J, the gap between germline ends came to 6 bases. Germline assignment: CDR1 SQVTM and CDR2 ANQGSEA. CDR3 length: 11 amino acids. The CDR3 coding sequence is TGCAGCGTCCTCCAGAACACTGAAGCTTTCTTT. It codes for CSVLQNTEAFF.

In nucleotides, the CDR3 is TGTGCCAGCAGTTACTTGAATTTAAATCAGGGCGGTGGGGCCAACGTCCTGACTTTC. Protein: CASSYLNLNQGGGANVLTF. The chain joins TRBV6-5 to TRBJ2-6, with D possibly being TRBD1 (5 bases). The CDR3 has 19 residues. V was cut by 1 base and J by 3 bases, with 19 bases left in between. Germline V CDR1 and CDR2: MNHEY, SVGAGI.

This clonotype was observed a few times. The V call is TRBV14, the J call TRBJ2-3; D remains ambiguous. The CDR3 runs to 17 residues. The germline gives CDR1 SGHDN, CDR2 FVKESK. V lost 4 bases to trimming and J lost 0 bases, with 17 bases between them. CDR3 amino acids: CASSLLLAGPSTDTQYF. In DNA form, the CDR3 reads TGTGCCAGCAGCCTCTTGCTGGCCGGCCCCAGCACAGATACGCAGTATTTT.

The chain joins TRBV5-1 to TRBJ1-2; 10 nucleotides align to TRBD1. V dropped 4 bases and J dropped 8; count of bases not matched to a gene: 8. This CDR3 has 14 residues. Germline assignment: CDR1 SGHRS and CDR2 YFSETQ. The CDR3 region has the DNA TGCGCCAGCAGCCCGCAGGGACAGGGGAGCGGCTACACCTTC. It encodes CASSPQGQGSGYTF.

The CDR3 DNA is TGCACTGCCCTAGCGCTGGGGACCTACGAGCAGTACTTC. Amino acid sequence: CTALALGTYEQYF. The genes are TRBV20-1 and TRBJ2-7; tentatively, D is TRBD2 (6 bases). This CDR3 is built from 13 residues. Germline CDR1 DFQATT, CDR2 SNEGSKA (reference sequence).

V and J are TRBV9 and TRBJ2-5; 13 nucleotides line up with TRBD2. Germline loops: CDR1 SGDLS, CDR2 YYNGEE. J was trimmed by 4 bases and V by 0 bases; bases with no gene match: 6. This CDR3 contains 17 residues. The CDR3 protein is CASSVEELAGGRETQYF. As DNA, the CDR3 is TGTGCCAGCAGCGTAGAAGAACTAGCGGGAGGGCGAGAGACCCAGTACTTC.

This clonotype was counted a few times. The chain combines TRBV9 with TRBJ2-7; TRBD2 matches at 9 bases. From germline, CDR1 is SGDLS and CDR2 YYNGEE. Unmatched junction bases numbered 8, after V lost 4 bases and J lost 6 bases. The CDR3 is 14 residues long. CDR3 amino acids: CASSPQPSGIEQYF. The CDR3 coding sequence is TGTGCCAGCAGCCCCCAGCCTAGCGGGATCGAGCAGTACTTC.

This clonotype was seen a handful of times. The chain joins TRBV7-2 to TRBJ2-1; D call uncertain. Trimming pared 10 bases from V and 7 bases from J, leaving 11 bases between. This CDR3 has 11 residues. CDR1 and CDR2 (germline): SGHTA, FQGNSA. The CDR3 here is CATTTWNEQFF. In DNA, the CDR3 is TGTGCCACCACGACGTGGAATGAGCAGTTCTTC.

This clonotype was observed a few times. The chain employs TRBV7-9 and TRBJ2-7; D might be TRBD2 (6 bases). The CDR3 extends over 12 amino acids. CDR1 is SEHNR, CDR2 FQNEAQ, per germline (reference sequence). The V and J ends lost 8 bases and 4 bases respectively, with 12 bases between them. The CDR3 loop is CASATEGYEQYF. In nucleotides, the CDR3 is TGTGCCAGCGCCACGGAGGGGTACGAGCAGTACTTC.

This clonotype was counted between two and nine times. The V gene is TRBV6-5, the J gene TRBJ1-2; D is unresolved. There are 14 residues in the CDR3. Deletions cut 4 bases from V and 7 bases from J, with 16 bases between. From germline, CDR1 is MNHEY and CDR2 SVGAGI. In DNA, the CDR3 is TGTGCCAGCAGTTCAGGAGAGACCTCCGGTGGCTACACCTTC. It yields the protein CASSSGETSGGYTF.

This clonotype has a handful of counts. The chain is built from TRBV6-1 and TRBJ1-6; no clear D gene. The CDR3 loop spans 14 amino acids. Deletions cut 6 bases from V and 8 bases from J, with 14 bases between. Germline V gives CDR1 MNHNS, CDR2 SASEGT. CDR3 DNA sequence: TGTGCCAGCAGCAGAGGCGGACTTGATTCACCCCTCCACTTT. Residues: CASSRGGLDSPLHF.

This chain joins TRBV6-1 and TRBJ1-4, with D possibly being TRBD1 (5 bases). The V gene's germline CDR1 is MNHNS and CDR2 SASEGT. With 7 bases removed from V and 4 bases from J, the gap between germline ends came to 13 bases. The CDR3 spans 14 residues. CDR3 amino acids: CASKQGLLNEKLFF. CDR3 nucleotide sequence: TGTGCCAGCAAGCAGGGACTGCTTAATGAAAAACTGTTTTTT.

The CDR3 loop reads CASSFPTSGTSGRDRTDTQYF. As DNA, the CDR3 is TGTGCCAGCAGCTTCCCGACTTCCGGGACTAGCGGGAGGGATCGCACAGATACGCAGTATTTT. The gene calls are TRBV11-1 and TRBJ2-3; 16 bases map to TRBD2. From germline, CDR1 is SGHAT and CDR2 FQDESV (reference sequence). CDR3 length: 21 residues. With V trimmed by 3 bases and J by 1 base, 13 bases remained unmatched.